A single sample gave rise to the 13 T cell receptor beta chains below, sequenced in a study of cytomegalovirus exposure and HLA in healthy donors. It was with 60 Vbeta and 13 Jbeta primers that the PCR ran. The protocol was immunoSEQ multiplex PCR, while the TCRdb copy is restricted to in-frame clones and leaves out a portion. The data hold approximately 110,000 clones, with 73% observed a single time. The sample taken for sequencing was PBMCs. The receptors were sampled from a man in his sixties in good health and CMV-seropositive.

The CDR3 spells CASSSSREIEAFF. The DNA of the CDR3 is TGTGCCAGCAGCTCGAGCAGGGAAATCGAAGCTTTCTTT. This chain links TRBV11-2 with TRBJ1-1; TRBD1 is a possible D gene (5 bases). V was trimmed by 4 bases and J by 8 bases, leaving 14 bases between them. The CDR3 sequence is 13 residues long. The germline V gene has CDR1 SGHAT and CDR2 FQNNGV.

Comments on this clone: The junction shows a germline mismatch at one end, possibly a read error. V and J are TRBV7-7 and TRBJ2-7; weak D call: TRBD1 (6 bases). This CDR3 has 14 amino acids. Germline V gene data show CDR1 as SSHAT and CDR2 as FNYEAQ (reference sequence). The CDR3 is CASSPQQGSYEQYF. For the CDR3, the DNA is TGTGCTAGCAGCCCGCAACAGGGATCCTACGAGCAGTACTTC.

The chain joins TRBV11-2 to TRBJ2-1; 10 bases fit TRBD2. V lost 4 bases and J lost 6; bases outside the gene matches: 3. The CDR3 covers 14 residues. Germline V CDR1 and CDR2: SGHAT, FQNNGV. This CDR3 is CASSSPSGGNEQFF. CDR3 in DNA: TGTGCCAGCAGCTCACCTAGCGGGGGCAATGAGCAGTTCTTC.

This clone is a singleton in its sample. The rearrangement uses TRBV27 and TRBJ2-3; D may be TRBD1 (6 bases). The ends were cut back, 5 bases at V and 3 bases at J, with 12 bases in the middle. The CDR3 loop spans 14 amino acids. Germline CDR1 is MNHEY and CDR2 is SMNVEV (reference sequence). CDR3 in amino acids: CASSLRTETDTQYF. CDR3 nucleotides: TGTGCCAGCAGTCTCCGGACAGAAACAGATACGCAGTATTTT.

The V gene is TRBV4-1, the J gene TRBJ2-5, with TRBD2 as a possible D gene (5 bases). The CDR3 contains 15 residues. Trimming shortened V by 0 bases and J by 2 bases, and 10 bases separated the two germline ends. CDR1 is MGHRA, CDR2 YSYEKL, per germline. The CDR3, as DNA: TGCGCCAGCAGCCAAGATTGGGGAGCTCAAGAGACCCAGTACTTC. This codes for CASSQDWGAQETQYF.

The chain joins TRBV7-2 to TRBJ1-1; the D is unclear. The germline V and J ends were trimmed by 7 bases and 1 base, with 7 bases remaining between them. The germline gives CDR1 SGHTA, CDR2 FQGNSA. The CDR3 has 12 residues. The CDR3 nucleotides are TGTGCCAGCACGCGGAGGAACACTGAAGCTTTCTTT. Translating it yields CASTRRNTEAFF.

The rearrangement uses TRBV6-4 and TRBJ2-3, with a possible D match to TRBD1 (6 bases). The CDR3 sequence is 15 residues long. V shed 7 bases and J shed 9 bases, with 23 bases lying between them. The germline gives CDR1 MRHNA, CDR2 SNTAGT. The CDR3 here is CASKPTVGTQGTQYF. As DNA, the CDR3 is TGTGCCAGCAAACCCACAGTAGGCACCCAGGGGACGCAGTATTTT.

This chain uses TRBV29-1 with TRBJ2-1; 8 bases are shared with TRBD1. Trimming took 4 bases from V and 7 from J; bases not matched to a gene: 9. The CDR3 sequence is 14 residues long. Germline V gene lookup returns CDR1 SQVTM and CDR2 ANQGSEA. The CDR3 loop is CSVAVTGVRNEQFF. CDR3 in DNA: TGCAGCGTTGCCGTGACAGGGGTTAGGAATGAGCAGTTCTTC.

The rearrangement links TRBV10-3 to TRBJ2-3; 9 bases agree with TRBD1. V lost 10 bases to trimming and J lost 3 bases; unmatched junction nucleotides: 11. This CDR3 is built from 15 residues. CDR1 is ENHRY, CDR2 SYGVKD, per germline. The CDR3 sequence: CATVWDREGTDTQYF. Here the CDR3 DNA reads TGTGCCACCGTCTGGGACAGGGAGGGGACAGATACGCAGTATTTT.

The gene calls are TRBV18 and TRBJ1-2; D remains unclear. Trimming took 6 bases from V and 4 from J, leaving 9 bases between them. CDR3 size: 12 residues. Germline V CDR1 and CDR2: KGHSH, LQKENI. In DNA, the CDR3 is TGTGCCAGCTCCGAGGAGGGCTATGGCTACACCTTC. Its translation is CASSEEGYGYTF.

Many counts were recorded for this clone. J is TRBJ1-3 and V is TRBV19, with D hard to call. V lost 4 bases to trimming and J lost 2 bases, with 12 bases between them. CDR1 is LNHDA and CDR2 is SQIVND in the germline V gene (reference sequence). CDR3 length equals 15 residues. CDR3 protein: CASSTPSATGNTIYF. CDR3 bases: TGTGCCAGTAGTACCCCCTCTGCGACTGGAAACACCATATATTTT.

CDR3 bases: TGCGCCAGCAGCTCCTCAGGGGGGTCCACTGAAGCTTTCTTT. Its translation is CASSSSGGSTEAFF. The J gene is TRBJ1-1, the V gene TRBV5-1; 7 bases fit TRBD1. Germline assignment: CDR1 SGHRS and CDR2 YFSETQ. Trimming cost V 3 bases and J 4 bases; bases outside gene matches: 6. The CDR3 is 14 amino acids.

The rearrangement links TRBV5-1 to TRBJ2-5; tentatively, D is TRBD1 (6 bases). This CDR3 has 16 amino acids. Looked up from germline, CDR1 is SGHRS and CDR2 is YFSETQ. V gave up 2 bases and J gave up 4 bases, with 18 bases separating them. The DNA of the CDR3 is TGCGCCAGCAGCTTCCGTTCTAGACAGGAAAGAGAGACCCAGTACTTC. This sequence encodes CASSFRSRQERETQYF.